A single sample gave rise to the 12 T cell receptor beta chains below, sequenced in a study of OX40 agonist ivuxolimab in advanced cancers. Using immunoSEQ multiplex PCR, the repertoire was profiled, and TCRdb retains in-frame clones only, with some absent. The table has around 69,000 clones, roughly 84% seen once; the top ten hold 0.7%. Sequenced here: CD4+ or CD8+ T cells sorted from blood, sampled in a trial of the OX40 agonist ivuxolimab. These receptors came from an adult with an advanced solid tumor such as melanoma, head and neck, liver or kidney cancer.

The rearrangement links TRBV7-9 to TRBJ1-1; D remains unclear. V shed 1 base and J shed 10 bases, with 10 bases lying between them. The V gene's germline CDR1 is SEHNR and CDR2 FQNEAQ (reference sequence). There are 12 residues in the CDR3. The DNA for the CDR3 is TGTGCCAGCAGCTTAGATAGGGTAGGAGCTTTCTTT. It encodes CASSLDRVGAFF.

This clone has just one count. The chain joins TRBV11-3 to TRBJ2-1; tentatively, D is TRBD2 (5 bases). Trimming pared 4 bases from V and 11 bases from J, leaving 12 bases between. This CDR3 contains 12 residues. Germline V gene data show CDR1 as SGHNT and CDR2 as YENEEA. Here the CDR3 DNA reads TGTGCCAGCAGCTCAGAGACGGGGAAGCAGTTCTTC. Translation: CASSSETGKQFF.

This chain joins TRBV19 and TRBJ2-1; 10 bases are shared with TRBD2. Germline V CDR1 and CDR2: LNHDA, SQIVND (reference sequence). The CDR3 is 14 amino acids. The V segment lost 10 bases and the J segment 5 bases; nucleotides outside the gene matches: 8. The CDR3 here is CAIQSGGANNEQFF. DNA of the CDR3: TGTGCCATTCAAAGCGGGGGGGCCAACAATGAGCAGTTCTTC. Drawing the rest from reference TRBV19 and TRBJ2-1, the complete variable domain is DGGITQSPKYLFRKEGQNVTLSCEQNLNHDAMYWYRQDPGQGLRLIYYSQIVNDFQKGDIAEGYSVSREKKESFPLTVTSAQKNPTAFYLCAIQSGGANNEQFFGPGTRLTVL.

CDR3 DNA sequence: TGTGCCAGCAGCGCCGGTGCGCGCGATGAGCAGTTCTTC. This sequence encodes CASSAGARDEQFF. The rearrangement joins TRBV7-3 to TRBJ2-1; unclear D gene. Trimming stripped 5 bases from V and 8 bases from J, with 13 bases between. Germline V CDR1 and CDR2: SGHTA, FQGTGA. This CDR3 has 13 residues.

V is TRBV5-1 and J is TRBJ1-4; D unclear. CDR3 length: 16 amino acids. V shed 4 bases and J shed 0 bases, with 13 bases lying between them. Germline CDR1 is SGHRS and CDR2 is YFSETQ. CDR3 in amino acids: CASSPPGSTTNEKLFF. The DNA of the CDR3 is TGCGCCAGCAGCCCCCCGGGCAGTACAACTAATGAAAAACTGTTTTTT. Combining the CDR3 with reference TRBV5-1 and TRBJ1-4 gives the whole variable domain KAGVTQTPRYLIKTRGQQVTLSCSPISGHRSVSWYQQTPGQGLQFLFEYFSETQRNKGNFPGRFSGRQFSNSRSEMNVSTLELGDSALYLCASSPPGSTTNEKLFFGSGTQLSVL.

V usage is TRBV6-1 and J usage is TRBJ1-1, with D uncertain. CDR1 MNHNS and CDR2 SASEGT come from the germline V gene. The V and J ends lost 8 bases and 3 bases respectively, with 10 bases between them. This CDR3 spans 12 amino acids. This CDR3 is CASSYSHTEAFF. The CDR3 DNA reads as TGTGCCAGCTCCTATTCGCACACTGAAGCTTTCTTT.

This clone has a single count. The chain couples TRBV11-2 to TRBJ2-5; 13 positions match TRBD2. Looked up from germline, CDR1 is SGHAT and CDR2 is FQNNGV. This CDR3 has 16 amino acids. V shed 3 bases, J shed 3 bases, and the junction held 4 bases outside the gene matches. CDR3 loop: CASSLGTSGAEETQYF. The CDR3 DNA reads TGTGCCAGCAGCTTGGGGACTAGCGGGGCCGAAGAGACCCAGTACTTC. Drawing the rest from reference TRBV11-2 and TRBJ2-5, the complete variable domain is EAGVAQSPRYKIIEKRQSVAFWCNPISGHATLYWYQQILGQGPKLLIQFQNNGVVDDSQLPKDRFSAERLKGVDSTLKIQPAKLEDSAVYLCASSLGTSGAEETQYFGPGTRLLVL.

This clone was picked up a small number of times. V usage is TRBV27 and J usage is TRBJ2-1, with 10 bases lining up with TRBD2. This CDR3 region has 17 residues. The V gene's germline CDR1 is MNHEY and CDR2 SMNVEV (reference sequence). Unmatched junction bases numbered 13, after V lost 5 bases and J lost 6 bases. The CDR3 DNA reads as TGTGCCAGCAGTAAAGCGCAGGGGCTAGCGGGAGCCAATGAGCAGTTCTTC. Translated: CASSKAQGLAGANEQFF.

Judged by abundance, this clone is medium-sized. The rearrangement joins TRBV7-2 to TRBJ1-2; D might be TRBD1 (6 bases). The CDR3 loop spans 15 amino acids. Trimming cost V 2 bases and J 5 bases, with 15 bases left between them. Germline V gene sequence: CDR1 SGHTA, CDR2 FQGNSA. The CDR3 coding sequence is TGTGCCAGCAGCTTAACACAGGGAAGGGATTATGGCTACACCTTC. Translated, it gives CASSLTQGRDYGYTF.

V and J are TRBV27 and TRBJ2-1; tentative D call: TRBD1 (5 bases). Germline V gene sequence: CDR1 MNHEY, CDR2 SMNVEV (reference sequence). The CDR3 has 13 residues. V lost 5 bases and J lost 5, with 10 bases in between. CDR3 coding DNA: TGTGCCAGCAGTAGGGGAAAAAACAATGAGCAGTTCTTC. It codes for CASSRGKNNEQFF.

The rearrangement joins TRBV6-1 to TRBJ1-2; D is uncertain. The V gene lost 4 bases and the J gene lost 4 bases, with 10 bases spanning the gap. Germline assignment: CDR1 MNHNS and CDR2 SASEGT. The CDR3 loop spans 13 amino acids. The CDR3 DNA reads TGTGCCAGCAGTGCCGCTTGGGGCTATGGCTACACCTTC. This encodes CASSAAWGYGYTF.

Comments on this clone: Other DNA sequences within the sample encode an identical CDR3. The V and J genes are TRBV6-1 and TRBJ2-3, with TRBD1 identical over 9 bases. J was trimmed by 2 bases and V by 6 bases; bases with no gene match: 3. The CDR3 contains 14 residues. The germline gives CDR1 MNHNS, CDR2 SASEGT. The CDR3 nucleotides read TGTGCCAGCAGGGACAGGGGTCCCACAGATACGCAGTATTTT. This sequence encodes CASRDRGPTDTQYF.